This TCR beta chain was identified in a study of blood T cell repertoires in COVID-19 (dated by TCRdb to about 2020). Regarding the research as a whole: Samples covering the acute and convalescent phases of COVID-19 were provided by collaborators in the United States, Italy and Spain. The prospective study material was composed of cDNA or gDNA derived from T cells, B-cell-depleted T cells, or PBMCs. Sample metadata almost always included a de-identified subject ID, COVID-19 status, age in years and sex. Subjects who had been exposed to COVID-19, were actively infected with it, or had recovered from it provided the deeply sampled blood TCRbeta repertoires that made up the dataset. Where HLA class I and class II types were available, the types were taken from metadata supplied by the sample provider, not from assay-based typing. The samples were drawn from the first 160 participants of the ongoing ImmuneRACE study and from some 1,300 subjects provided by 6 global collaborators. The repertoires were released in a freely available public database intended as a resource for research on the immune response to SARS-CoV-2. Overall results and qualifications from the work: The quantity of clinical and demographic metadata differed by source and by participant and was supplied without curation.

The immunoSEQ Assay, a bias-controlled multiplex PCR, was used to amplify TCRbeta CDR3 regions from genomic DNA. As for the original processing: Nucleated cell counts per sample were estimated from amplification of reference gene primers within the assay. To quantify the absolute abundance of each unique TCRbeta CDR3 rearrangement, sequence reads were collapsed and filtered. For each sample, productive Simpson clonality was calculated as the square root of Simpson's diversity index across productive rearrangements. The table was pulled from immuneACCESS by TCRdb, which kept in-frame rearrangements only. Such tables lose some clones; where checked, under half of the loss comes from unresolved V genes, and the rest has no known cause. The V and J calls and clone size were taken over from that table, and D and trimming were inferred from the DNA. Across this sample there are about 180,000 clones, with roughly 78% seen only once. The ten biggest clones cover about 6.8% of the sample.

Whole blood was collected in K2EDTA tubes by collaborating institutions according to the institutions' own protocols. Collaborator samples were shipped for TCRbeta analysis as frozen whole blood, isolated PBMCs, or DNA extracted from either sample type. Regarding this clone: The antigen it binds to is not known. No clone much larger than this one lies a single base away; base qualities are absent.

This sequence originates from a man between 70 and 80 years old with active or convalescent COVID-19. The sequenced sample was peripheral blood.

The nucleotides read TGTGCCAGCACCACCGGGACTAGCGGGAGCAATGAGCAGTTCTTC. Its translation is CASTTGTSGSNEQFF. The rearrangement joined TRBV5-4 to TRBJ2-1; 14 of the junction bases match TRBD2. Based on the germline V gene (reference sequence), the CDR1 and CDR2 sequences are SGHNT and YYREEE. Trimming leaves V shorter by 6 bases and J shorter by 6 bases, with the junction holding 5 bases beyond the gene matches. The CDR3, cysteine through phenylalanine, is 15 amino acids long. The sequence is cut down to CDR3 DNA, 45 bases in frame from base 1. Extended through the reference TRBV5-4 and TRBJ2-1 proteins, this CDR3 yields the full variable domain: ETGVTQSPTHLIKTRGQQVTLRCSSQSGHNTVSWYQQALGQGPQFIFQYYREEENGRGNFPPRFSGLQFPNYSSELNVNALELDDSALYLCASTTGTSGSNEQFFGPGTRLTVL.